These 3 T cell receptor beta chains came from one sample sequenced in a study of blood T cell repertoires in COVID-19. Only in-frame clones appear in the TCRdb table, and some are missing; sequencing was by immunoSEQ multiplex PCR. Among almost 300,000 clones listed, around nine tenths were seen once. Material for sequencing was peripheral blood. These receptors came from a man in his 70s with acute or convalescent COVID-19.

This chain links TRBV27 with TRBJ2-5; 8 bases line up with TRBD2. The germline CDR1 and CDR2 sequences are MNHEY and SMNVEV (reference sequence). This CDR3 has 13 residues. V was pared by 5 bases and J by 5 bases, with 4 bases of the junction left unmatched. The CDR3 DNA is TGTGCCAGCAGTCGGGGGGGGGATGAGACCCAGTACTTC. Protein product: CASSRGGDETQYF.

The chain employs TRBV15 and TRBJ1-2, with D hard to call. Germline CDR1 and CDR2: LNHNV and YYDKDF (reference sequence). The CDR3 is 14 residues long. Trimming pared 1 base from V and 10 bases from J, leaving 16 bases between. CDR3 amino acids: CATSRGGGGGYYTF. The CDR3 nucleotides are TGTGCCACCAGCAGAGGGGGTGGTGGAGGGTACTACACCTTC. Combining the CDR3 with reference TRBV15 and TRBJ1-2 gives the whole variable domain DAMVIQNPRYQVTQFGKPVTLSCSQTLNHNVMYWYQQKSSQAPKLLFHYYDKDFNNEADTPDNFQSRRPNTSFCFLDIRSPGLGDTAMYLCATSRGGGGGYYTFGSGTRLTVV.

A few counts support this clone. The J gene is TRBJ1-3, the V gene TRBV6-6, with no clear D. Germline CDR1 is MNHNY and CDR2 is SVGAGI (reference sequence). The V and J ends lost 2 bases and 1 base respectively, with 12 bases between them. This CDR3 is 16 amino acids long. The CDR3 DNA follows: TGTGCCAGCAGTTACGGCGGGGATTTTTCTGGAAACACCATATATTTT. This translates into CASSYGGDFSGNTIYF.